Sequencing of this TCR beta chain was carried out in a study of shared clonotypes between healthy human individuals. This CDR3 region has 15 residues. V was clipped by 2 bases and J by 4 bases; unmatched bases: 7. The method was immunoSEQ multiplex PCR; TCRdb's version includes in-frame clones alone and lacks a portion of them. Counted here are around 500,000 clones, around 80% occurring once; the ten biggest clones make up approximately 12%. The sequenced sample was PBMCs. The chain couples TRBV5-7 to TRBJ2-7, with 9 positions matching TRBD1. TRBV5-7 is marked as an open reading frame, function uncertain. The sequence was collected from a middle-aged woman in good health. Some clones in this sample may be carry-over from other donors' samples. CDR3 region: CASSFAPGQGYEQYF. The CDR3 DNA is TGTGCCAGCAGCTTTGCTCCGGGACAGGGTTACGAGCAGTACTTC.